These T cell receptor beta chains were read from a single sample in a study of regulatory T cells in long-lasting Graves disease. TCRdb redid the calling of the multiplex PCR reads with MiXCR, one entry per CDR3 protein. The repertoire holds a few hundred thousand distinct CDR3 sequences, with around 11% as singletons. Separately, the same data were catalogued under a study of T cells in Graves' hyperthyroidism and ophthalmopathy.

The sample consisted of peripheral blood mononuclear cells (PBMCs), taken at new diagnosis, from a patient treated with antithyroid drugs. These receptors were collected from a woman aged 18 to 35 with Graves disease. Both conserved end residues are part of each CDR3. The order of the fields is V gene, clone size, D gene, J gene, CDR3 DNA, CDR3 protein. The D gene is left open where the match is weak. Size values are once, few and many counts, or a class for expanded clones, and some rows have none.

V gene: TRBV5-1
clone size: many
D gene: TRBD2
J gene: TRBJ2-1
CDR3 DNA: TGCGCCAGCAGCTTAGCTAGCGGCCCCTACAATGAGCAGTTCTTC
CDR3 protein: CASSLASGPYNEQFF

V gene: TRBV12-3/TRBV12-4
clone size: NA
D gene: TRBD1
J gene: TRBJ2-6
CDR3 DNA: TGTGCCAGCAGTCTCTGGACAGGGGGCGGCCCTGGGGCCAACGTCCTGACTTTC
CDR3 protein: CASSLWTGGGPGANVLTF

V gene: TRBV6-2/TRBV6-3
clone size: many
D gene: TRBD2
J gene: TRBJ2-1
CDR3 DNA: TGTGCCAGCAGTTGGCGGGGGGCACCATACAATGAGCAGTTCTTC
CDR3 protein: CASSWRGAPYNEQFF

V gene: TRBV9
clone size: many
D gene: NA
J gene: TRBJ2-1
CDR3 DNA: TGTGCCAGCAGCGTAGCTTACAGGGCAGGGAACAATGAGCAGTTCTTC
CDR3 protein: CASSVAYRAGNNEQFF

V gene: TRBV2
clone size: many
D gene: NA
J gene: TRBJ2-3
CDR3 DNA: TGTGCCAGCAGCGAAGACATAAGGGGGTTCGGGCCGCAGTATTTT
CDR3 protein: CASSEDIRGFGPQYF

V gene: TRBV10-3
clone size: many
D gene: NA
J gene: TRBJ2-7
CDR3 DNA: TGTGCCATCAGCCCCAAGCGCCCCTACGAGCAGTACTTC
CDR3 protein: CAISPKRPYEQYF

V gene: TRBV4-1
clone size: few
D gene: TRBD2
J gene: TRBJ2-1
CDR3 DNA: TGCGCCAGCAGCCAAGTTGCGACTAGCGGGAGGGACGAGCAGTTCTTC
CDR3 protein: CASSQVATSGRDEQFF

V gene: TRBV28
clone size: many
D gene: NA
J gene: TRBJ1-6
CDR3 DNA: TGTGCCAGCATATCCAGGGACTCACCCCTCCACTTT
CDR3 protein: CASISRDSPLHF

V gene: TRBV7-2
clone size: many
D gene: NA
J gene: TRBJ2-1
CDR3 DNA: TGTGCCAGCAGCCCCCGAGGGGGGGGCTCCTACAATGAGCAGTTCTTC
CDR3 protein: CASSPRGGGSYNEQFF

V gene: TRBV6-1
clone size: many
D gene: NA
J gene: TRBJ1-4
CDR3 DNA: TGTGCCAGTAAAGGGGCGGGTGAAAAACTGTTTTTT
CDR3 protein: CASKGAGEKLFF

V gene: TRBV6-2/TRBV6-3
clone size: NA
D gene: NA
J gene: TRBJ1-2
CDR3 DNA: TGTGCCAGCAGTTACGAGTCGGCTGCCAACTATGGCTACACCTTC
CDR3 protein: CASSYESAANYGYTF

V gene: TRBV28
clone size: many
D gene: NA
J gene: TRBJ2-2
CDR3 DNA: TGTGCCAGCAGTGAGGCGGGGAACACCGGGGAGCTGTTTTTT
CDR3 protein: CASSEAGNTGELFF

V gene: TRBV4-1
clone size: NA
D gene: NA
J gene: TRBJ2-5
CDR3 DNA: TGCGCCAGCAGCCCGACCCGTGTGGAGACCCAGTACTTC
CDR3 protein: CASSPTRVETQYF